These T cell receptor beta chains were read from a single sample in a study of technical replicates of blood from a few donors. The assay was immunoSEQ multiplex PCR, and TCRdb's table has in-frame clones only and misses some. Seen here are approximately 64,000 clones, 75% to 90% observed once, and the top ten hold 5% to 6.5%. The sequenced material came from PBMCs. The receptor source for this set is a human donor in good health. Some clones in this sample may be carry-over from other donors' samples. Each CDR3 is given with its conserved first and last residue. D genes are given only for firm matches. For some rows the clone size is stated as once, few or many, or as a class when expanded; others skip it.

many TRBJ1-3 TRBV19 TRBD1 TGTGCCAGTAGTGGGACAGGGGGAAACACCATATATTTT CASSGTGGNTIYF
- TRBJ2-3 TRBV7-7 TRBD2 TGTGCCAGCAGCTTAGCGCTAGCGGGAGGTCAGGATACGCAGTATTTT CASSLALAGGQDTQYF
- TRBJ2-5 TRBV7-6 - TGTGCCAGCAGCTCATGGGGGGGCAGCAAGACCCAGTACTTC CASSSWGGSKTQYF
- TRBJ2-2 TRBV29-1 - TGCAGCGTAGATGGACAAAACACCGGGGAGCTGTTTTTT CSVDGQNTGELFF
- TRBJ2-7 TRBV6-6 - TGTGCCAGCAGTTACGGCTCCCAAAAGAACTACGAGCAGTACTTC CASSYGSQKNYEQYF
- TRBJ2-6 TRBV27 - TGTGCCAGCAGGCGGCGGGCTGGGGCCAACGTCCTGACTTTC CASRRRAGANVLTF
- TRBJ1-3 TRBV21-1 - TGTGCCAGCAGCAAAAGAACAGCATACTCTGGAAACACCATATATTTT CASSKRTAYSGNTIYF
- TRBJ2-1 TRBV2 TRBD2 TGTGCCAGCAGCCTCGGGACTAGCGGCTACAATGAGCAGTTCTTC CASSLGTSGYNEQFF
- TRBJ1-5 TRBV19 - TGTGCCAGTAGGGAAGGGGCGGCATTAGGCAATCAGCCCCAGCATTTT CASREGAALGNQPQHF
few TRBJ2-5 TRBV5-1 TRBD2 TGCGCCAGCAGCTTGGGCCAAAACCGGGAGGGGGAGACCCAGTACTTC CASSLGQNREGETQYF
- TRBJ1-2 TRBV19 - TGTGCCAGTAGCACAGGTAACTCGCATGGCTACACCTTC CASSTGNSHGYTF
- TRBJ1-2 TRBV5-8 - TGTGCCAGCAACTCGAAGGCAGGCGCTAACTATGGCTACACCTTC CASNSKAGANYGYTF
- TRBJ1-1 TRBV10-3 TRBD1 TGTGCCATCAGTGACAAAGACAGGGCACACACTGAAGCTTTCTTT CAISDKDRAHTEAFF
- TRBJ2-1 TRBV7-3 - TGTGCCAGCAGCTTATGGCCGGGGGAGTTGGATGAGCAGTTCTTC CASSLWPGELDEQFF
medium-sized TRBJ1-1 TRBV21-1 - TGTGCCAGCAGCACTGGAGATGAAGCTTTCTTT CASSTGDEAFF
- TRBJ2-5 TRBV30 - TGTGCCTGGAGTGTAGCCAGCGGACAAGAGACCCAGTACTTC CAWSVASGQETQYF
- TRBJ2-7 TRBV20-1 - TGCAGTGCTATTGCCAGGGACGAGCAGTACTTC CSAIARDEQYF
- TRBJ1-2 TRBV5-6 - TGTGCCAGCAGCTTAGGAGGGGCCTATGGCTACACCTTC CASSLGGAYGYTF
- TRBJ1-1 TRBV5-6 TRBD1 TGTGCCAGCAGCCGGACGGGACAGGGCTCAATTGAAGCTTTCTTT CASSRTGQGSIEAFF
- TRBJ2-6 TRBV14 TRBD1 TGTGCCAGCAGTCAGGACAGGGTCCGGGCCAACGTCCTGACTTTC CASSQDRVRANVLTF
once TRBJ2-2 TRBV5-1 - TGCGCCAGCAGCTTGGAGAGGACCGGGGAGCTGTTTTTT CASSLERTGELFF
- TRBJ2-4 TRBV5-6 - TGTGCCAGCAGCCCGCCTAGCGTCCCAAACATTCAGTACTTC CASSPPSVPNIQYF
- TRBJ1-1 TRBV4-3 TRBD1 TGCGCCAGCCGACAGGGGATGAACACTGAAGCTTTCTTT CASRQGMNTEAFF
- TRBJ1-5 TRBV16 TRBD1 TGTGCCAGCAGCCCGACAGGGGGCAATCAGCCCCAGCATTTT CASSPTGGNQPQHF
- TRBJ2-2 TRBV10-2 - TGCGCCAGCAGTGAGTGGCGGGGGCTCTGGCGGACCGGGGAGCTGTTTTTT CASSEWRGLWRTGELFF
medium-sized TRBJ1-2 TRBV2 - TGTGCCACCAAACAGGAGATAACTAACTATGGCTACACCTTC CATKQEITNYGYTF
- TRBJ2-1 TRBV5-1 TRBD2 TGCGCCAGCAGCTTCTCCCCCACGCGGGGGGGTTACAATGAGCAGTTCTTC CASSFSPTRGGYNEQFF
- TRBJ2-2 TRBV7-9 - TGTGCCAGCAGCTCCCCGGGGATGAGGGACAGGGAGCTGTTTTTT CASSSPGMRDRELFF
- TRBJ1-2 TRBV18 TRBD1 TGTGCCAGCTCACCACCGGGGCGGACAGGGTTCGGCTACACCTTC CASSPPGRTGFGYTF
- TRBJ1-6 TRBV19 - TGTGCCAGTAGTATAGGGACTCTCTACTCCTATAATTCACCCCTCCACTTT CASSIGTLYSYNSPLHF
- TRBJ2-5 TRBV11-3 - TGTGCCAGCAGCCCAAGGACAGACCAAGAGACCCAGTACTTC CASSPRTDQETQYF
- TRBJ2-3 TRBV7-3 TRBD1 TGTGCCAGCAGCTTCCGGGACAGGGTGTCAGATACGCAGTATTTT CASSFRDRVSDTQYF
- TRBJ2-3 TRBV9 TRBD1 TGTGCCAGCAGCGCCGGGACAGGGGGCACAGATACGCAGTATTTT CASSAGTGGTDTQYF
- TRBJ2-1 TRBV5-1 - TGCGCCAGCAGCCCGACACCCTCCGAGGAGCAGTTCTTC CASSPTPSEEQFF
- TRBJ2-7 TRBV7-9 TRBD2 TGTGCCAGCAGCTTAGCCGGGGGGTACGAGCAGTACTTC CASSLAGGYEQYF
once TRBJ2-3 TRBV7-2 TRBD2 TGTGCCAGCAGCTCTATAGCGGGAGGCGCCACAGATACGCAGTATTTT CASSSIAGGATDTQYF
once TRBJ1-1 TRBV18 - TGTGCCAGCTCACCATCCGGGTATGCCACTGAAGCTTTCTTT CASSPSGYATEAFF
- TRBJ2-2 TRBV15 - TGTGCCACCAGCCCCCGCAGGGGCAGCGGGGAGCTGTTTTTT CATSPRRGSGELFF
- TRBJ2-7 TRBV25-1 TRBD1 TGTGCCAGCAGTGAATACCCCGGGACAGCCTCCTACGAGCAGTACTTC CASSEYPGTASYEQYF
once TRBJ1-1 TRBV18 - TGTGCCAGCTCACCAGACCTCGGGACTGAAGCTTTCTTT CASSPDLGTEAFF
once TRBJ2-5 TRBV7-8 TRBD2 TGTGCCAGCAGCCCGCTGGCTAGCGGGGGGGCGGAGACCCAGTACTTC CASSPLASGGAETQYF
- TRBJ2-3 TRBV18 TRBD2 TGTGCCAGCTCGTCCTCCGTAGGACTAGTCAATCTCGGGGATACGCAGTATTTT CASSSSVGLVNLGDTQYF
- TRBJ1-4 TRBV5-1 - TGCGCCAGCAGCTTGAGCCTTTATAATGAAAAACTGTTTTTT CASSLSLYNEKLFF
- TRBJ2-5 TRBV7-7 TRBD2 TGTGCCAGCAGCCGGACTAGCGGGAGTAAAGAGACCCAGTACTTC CASSRTSGSKETQYF
- TRBJ1-2 TRBV9 TRBD1 TGTGCCAGCAGCCCACAGGGGGCATCTAACTATGGCTACACCTTC CASSPQGASNYGYTF
- TRBJ2-3 TRBV28 - TGTGCCAGCAGGACCTGGGGTAGCGGAGCAGATACGCAGTATTTT CASRTWGSGADTQYF
once TRBJ2-1 TRBV5-4 TRBD2 TGTGCCAGCAGCTTGGAACTAGCGGGAGGGCATGAGCAGTTCTTC CASSLELAGGHEQFF
- TRBJ2-3 TRBV7-2 - TGTGCCAGCAGCTTGGACGGGGGGCCGACAGATACGCAGTATTTT CASSLDGGPTDTQYF
once TRBJ2-7 TRBV5-6 - TGTGCCAGCAGCTTGGCCATTGGGGGCCTGGGCTACGAGCAGTACTTC CASSLAIGGLGYEQYF
- TRBJ2-7 TRBV4-3 - TGCGCCAGCAGCCAAGAGATCGGGAGCGCCTACGAGCAGTACTTC CASSQEIGSAYEQYF
- TRBJ1-1 TRBV5-1 - TGCGCCAGCAGCTTGGGGTCAAGCCGGGGGACCACTGAAGCTTTCTTT CASSLGSSRGTTEAFF
once TRBJ1-2 TRBV5-1 - TGCGCCAGCAGCCCAGGGGAAATCTATGGCTACACCTTC CASSPGEIYGYTF
- TRBJ2-7 TRBV9 TRBD1 TGTGCCAGCAGCGCAGACCCCGGGGACAGGGGAAGGCCCGAGCAGTACTTC CASSADPGDRGRPEQYF
- TRBJ2-7 TRBV10-3 - TGTGCCATCAGTGAGACGCTAGCGTCTTACGAGCAGTACTTC CAISETLASYEQYF
- TRBJ1-2 TRBV9 - TGTGCCAGCAGCGTAGTTCCAGGGTCGGATGGCTACACCTTC CASSVVPGSDGYTF